This entry lists 31 T cell receptor beta chains sequenced from one sample in a study of cytomegalovirus exposure and HLA in healthy donors. In the PCR, 60 Vbeta and 13 Jbeta primers were used. Profiled with immunoSEQ multiplex PCR; TCRdb holds only in-frame clones, not every one. The sample contains approximately 150,000 clones, about 80% of which appear only once. Sequencing input: PBMCs. The receptors were sampled from a man aged 35 to 55 in good health and CMV-seronegative.

This clone came up once. The chain recombines TRBV7-9 with TRBJ2-5; a possible D gene is TRBD2 (5 bases). The CDR3 runs to 11 residues. The V end was cut by 5 bases, the J end by 5 bases, with 6 bases between. The germline gives CDR1 SEHNR, CDR2 FQNEAQ (reference sequence). The CDR3 sequence: CASSRGETQYF. In nucleotides, the CDR3 is TGTGCCAGCAGCCGAGGGGAGACCCAGTACTTC.

This chain links TRBV4-3 with TRBJ2-5, with D possibly matching TRBD2 (6 bases). The length of the CDR3 is 17 residues. The V gene's germline CDR1 is LGHNA and CDR2 YSLEER. With 0 bases removed from V and 2 bases from J, the gap between germline ends came to 16 bases. Here the CDR3 reads CASSQEFRDFLQETQYF. In DNA form, the CDR3 reads TGCGCCAGCAGCCAAGAATTCCGGGACTTTCTACAAGAGACCCAGTACTTC.

This clone has just a few counts. The V gene is TRBV7-2, the J gene TRBJ2-1; weak D call: TRBD2 (6 bases). Trimming pared 2 bases from V and 0 bases from J, leaving 14 bases between. There are 17 residues in the CDR3. In germline, CDR1 is SGHTA, CDR2 FQGNSA. The CDR3 DNA follows: TGTGCCAGCAGCTTAAGACAGCGGGCAAGCTCCTACAATGAGCAGTTCTTC. It is translated as CASSLRQRASSYNEQFF.

This chain joins TRBV20-1 and TRBJ2-5; 9 bases agree with TRBD2. Germline V gene sequence: CDR1 DFQATT, CDR2 SNEGSKA (reference sequence). There are 11 residues in the CDR3. The trim removed 6 bases at V and 7 bases at J, leaving 3 bases unmatched. The DNA of the CDR3 is TGCAGTGCCCAGCGGGGGGCGACCCAGTACTTC. Translated, it gives CSAQRGATQYF.

This clone was recorded only once. This chain links TRBV7-9 with TRBJ2-7; possible D gene TRBD2, 6 bases. V gave up 7 bases and J gave up 7 bases, with 23 bases separating them. Germline CDR1 SEHNR, CDR2 FQNEAQ (reference sequence). This CDR3 is built from 15 residues. The chain's CDR3 is CASTSKETIAGEQYF. CDR3 in DNA: TGTGCCAGCACCTCTAAGGAGACTATCGCGGGAGAGCAGTACTTC.

CDR3 in DNA: TGTGCCAGTAGTATACTACGGACAGACTATGGCTACACCTTC. Encoded protein: CASSILRTDYGYTF. This chain connects TRBV19 to TRBJ1-2, with D perhaps matching TRBD1 (6 bases). This CDR3 has 14 residues. Trimming took 2 bases from V and 3 from J, leaving 10 bases between them. From germline, CDR1 is LNHDA and CDR2 SQIVND (reference sequence).

The V and J genes are TRBV30 and TRBJ1-1; TRBD1 aligns across 7 bases. CDR1 is GTSNPN, CDR2 SVGIG, per germline (reference sequence). The CDR3 has 14 residues. V shed 1 base, J shed 6 bases, and the junction held 8 bases outside the gene matches. The CDR3 region has the DNA TGTGCCTGGAGTGAGGGACAGTTTTTGGCTGAAGCTTTCTTT. Its translation is CAWSEGQFLAEAFF.

The V and J genes are TRBV29-1 and TRBJ1-2, with no clear D. The CDR3 consists of 10 residues. The V gene's germline CDR1 is SQVTM and CDR2 ANQGSEA. V lost 7 bases and J lost 8, with 11 bases in between. CDR3 sequence: CSANVQGYTF. The DNA for the CDR3 is TGCAGCGCAAACGTTCAGGGCTACACCTTC.

Worth noting for this clone: This likely comes from a read error, as the CDR3 has no conserved phenylalanine or tryptophan at its end. The J gene is TRBJ1-2, the V gene TRBV6-1; maybe TRBD1 (5 bases). The germline V gene encodes CDR1 MNHNS and CDR2 SASEGT. Trimming stripped 3 bases from V and 5 bases from J, with 10 bases between. CDR3 length equals 13 residues. The CDR3 bases are TGTGCCAGCAGTGACTCCGCAGGGTATGGCTACACCCTC. It encodes CASSDSAGYGYTL.

V and J are TRBV27 and TRBJ1-5; D is unresolved. Germline CDR1 and CDR2: MNHEY and SMNVEV (reference sequence). The V end lost 6 bases, the J end lost 1 base, and 4 bases lay between the germline ends. CDR3 size: 12 residues. The chain's CDR3 is CASSGSNQPQHF. CDR3 coding DNA: TGTGCCAGCAGCGGGAGCAATCAGCCCCAGCATTTT.

V is TRBV5-1 and J is TRBJ2-7; 8 positions match TRBD2. V trimming: 4 bases; J trimming: 4 bases; junction bases outside the gene matches: 4. The CDR3 runs 13 residues. Germline values: CDR1 SGHRS, CDR2 YFSETQ. CDR3 amino acids: CASSPGLAYEQYF. The DNA of the CDR3 is TGCGCCAGCAGCCCAGGACTAGCTTACGAGCAGTACTTC.

V gene TRBV5-1 combines with J gene TRBJ2-7; a weak D match, TRBD2 (5 bases). Between the trimmed V and J ends, which lost 1 base and 0 bases, there was a span of 14 bases. The CDR3 extends over 16 amino acids. The V gene's germline CDR1 is SGHRS and CDR2 YFSETQ. CDR3 protein: CASSLFGSEPSYEQYF. The CDR3 DNA sequence: TGCGCCAGCAGCTTGTTTGGTAGCGAACCCTCCTACGAGCAGTACTTC.

This chain uses TRBV28 with TRBJ2-5; 13 bases fit TRBD2. CDR1 and CDR2 from the germline V gene are MDHEN and SYDVKM. The V and J ends lost 8 bases and 6 bases, in that order; junction bases with no gene match: 18. The CDR3 has 18 amino acids. DNA for the CDR3: TGTGCCAGCTGGGGTCCCACTAGCGGGGGGGCCCCCCCAAAGACCCAGTACTTC. It encodes CASWGPTSGGAPPKTQYF. The full variable domain, its missing parts supplied by reference TRBV28 and TRBJ2-5, is DVKVTQSSRYLVKRTGEKVFLECVQDMDHENMFWYRQDPGLGLRLIYFSYDVKMKEKGDIPEGYSVSREKKERFSLILESASTNQTSMYLCASWGPTSGGAPPKTQYFGPGTRLLVL.

The chain uses TRBV9 and TRBJ1-4, with D unresolved. This CDR3 contains 16 residues. Trimming took off 0 bases at V and 3 bases at J, with 12 bases between the two ends. Germline assignment: CDR1 SGDLS and CDR2 YYNGEE. The chain's CDR3 is CASSVVKLNSNEKLFF. The CDR3 coding sequence is TGTGCCAGCAGCGTAGTAAAGCTGAATTCTAATGAAAAACTGTTTTTT.

This clone was seen once. V and J are TRBV27 and TRBJ2-1, with D possibly TRBD2 on 5 matching bases. The CDR3 consists of 17 residues. CDR1 is MNHEY and CDR2 is SMNVEV in the germline V gene (reference sequence). Trimming took 7 bases from V and 5 from J, leaving 24 bases between them. The CDR3 DNA sequence: TGTGCCAGCAACCCACTCTCCGGGATCAGTGTCAACAATGAGCAGTTCTTC. It encodes CASNPLSGISVNNEQFF.

The chain couples TRBV9 to TRBJ1-3, with TRBD1 matching over 8 bases. CDR3 size: 14 residues. CDR1 is SGDLS, CDR2 YYNGEE, per germline. Unmatched junction bases numbered 3, after V lost 3 bases and J lost 4 bases. CDR3 amino acids: CASSETGVGNTIYF. CDR3 in DNA: TGTGCCAGCAGCGAGACAGGGGTAGGAAACACCATATATTTT.

This clone turned up a few times. The chain has TRBV6-5 and TRBJ2-7, with D possibly TRBD1 on 5 matching bases. The CDR3 consists of 12 residues. V was trimmed by 5 bases and J by 13 bases, leaving 18 bases between them. Germline V gives CDR1 MNHEY, CDR2 SVGAGI. The CDR3: CASSQGSGIKYF. In nucleotides, the CDR3 is TGTGCCAGCAGTCAGGGATCTGGTATAAAATACTTC.

This chain uses TRBV6-5 with TRBJ1-3; D unresolved. CDR1 is MNHEY and CDR2 is SVGAGI in the germline V gene. Trimming removed 2 bases at V and 10 bases at J, with 12 bases between. CDR3 length equals 13 residues. The CDR3 loop is CASSYRSGVTIYF. CDR3 nucleotides: TGTGCCAGCAGTTACCGAAGCGGGGTAACCATATATTTT.

J is TRBJ1-2 and V is TRBV28; D unclear. Trimming removed 8 bases at V and 1 base at J, with 11 bases between. The CDR3 consists of 13 residues. Germline-derived CDR1 and CDR2 are MDHEN and SYDVKM. CDR3 bases: TGTGCCAGCTTTGGAGGATTTAACTATGGCTACACCTTC. Translating gives CASFGGFNYGYTF.

V is TRBV19 and J is TRBJ2-4, with TRBD1 matching over 12 bases. The ends lost 7 bases at V and 2 bases at J; junction bases unmatched: 18. Looked up from germline, CDR1 is LNHDA and CDR2 is SQIVND (reference sequence). CDR3 length equals 20 residues. The CDR3 DNA is TGTGCCAGTAACCCCCGAGTGGGGACAGGGGGCGTGAATCCCAAAAACATTCAGTACTTC. Amino acid sequence: CASNPRVGTGGVNPKNIQYF.

V is TRBV5-1 and J is TRBJ1-2, with TRBD1 identical over 9 bases. The germline V gene has CDR1 SGHRS and CDR2 YFSETQ. The CDR3 has 11 amino acids. J gave up 11 bases and V 4 bases, and 3 bases lay outside the gene matches. CDR3 in amino acids: CASSPGQGYTF. In DNA, the CDR3 is TGCGCCAGCAGCCCGGGACAGGGTTACACCTTC.

The V and J genes are TRBV7-2 and TRBJ2-3; TRBD2 is a possible D gene (6 bases). CDR1 SGHTA and CDR2 FQGNSA come from the germline V gene. This CDR3 has 14 residues. Trimming removed 5 bases from V and 6 bases from J, with 15 bases in between. Here the CDR3 reads CASSGGTVRDTQYF. As DNA, the CDR3 is TGTGCCAGCAGCGGGGGGACTGTTCGGGATACGCAGTATTTT.

The rearrangement uses TRBV5-1 and TRBJ2-5; perhaps TRBD1 as D (6 bases). The J call may not be correct, given that the DNA end is closer to TRBJ2-7. The CDR3 is 14 amino acids. The germline CDR1 and CDR2 sequences are SGHRS and YFSETQ. The CDR3, as DNA: TGCGCCAGCCAAGGACAGCCTTCATCCTACGAGCAGTACTTC. Amino acids: CASQGQPSSYEQYF.

This clone was seen a few times. The rearrangement joins TRBV12-5 to TRBJ1-4; D gene unclear. CDR1 is LGHNT and CDR2 is FRNRAP in the germline V gene. V was pared by 6 bases and J by 2 bases, with 25 bases between. The CDR3 is made up of 19 amino acids. The CDR3 region is CASGPTHSAGDRTNEKLFF. The CDR3 bases are TGTGCTAGTGGGCCCACCCACAGCGCCGGGGATAGGACTAATGAAAAACTGTTTTTT.

The gene calls are TRBV12-5 and TRBJ2-3; D gene uncertain. CDR1 is LGHNT, CDR2 FRNRAP, per germline. V was shortened by 6 bases and J by 3 bases, with 4 bases between the two germline ends. The CDR3 sequence is 11 residues long. The CDR3 loop is CASGYTDTQYF. The CDR3 DNA follows: TGTGCTAGTGGGTATACAGATACGCAGTATTTT. Full variable domain (rest looked up from reference TRBV12-5 and TRBJ2-3): DARVTQTPRHKVTEMGQEVTMRCQPILGHNTVFWYRQTMMQGLELLAYFRNRAPLDDSGMPKDRFSAEMPDATLATLKIQPSEPRDSAVYFCASGYTDTQYFGPGTRLTVL.

The V and J genes are TRBV5-1 and TRBJ2-5, with TRBD2 identical over 14 bases. With 3 bases clipped from V and 4 bases from J, the junction kept 5 bases outside the gene matches. The CDR3 is 16 residues long. CDR1 is SGHRS and CDR2 is YFSETQ in the germline V gene. The CDR3 region has the DNA TGCGCCAGCAGCTCCGGACTAGCGGGGGGCAGAGAGACCCAGTACTTC. It specifies CASSSGLAGGRETQYF.

The chain links TRBV6-6 to TRBJ2-5; D might be TRBD1 (6 bases). Trimming left V 3 bases short and J 0 bases short, with 11 bases between. Germline V gene lookup returns CDR1 MNHNY and CDR2 SVGAGI (reference sequence). CDR3 length: 15 residues. CDR3: CASSYNDRYQETQYF. In nucleotides, the CDR3 is TGTGCCAGCAGTTATAACGACAGGTACCAAGAGACCCAGTACTTC.

This clone was recorded only once. V usage is TRBV27 and J usage is TRBJ2-1; maybe TRBD1 (5 bases). The V gene lost 2 bases and the J gene lost 2 bases, with 16 bases spanning the gap. The CDR3 runs to 17 residues. Germline V lookup: CDR1 MNHEY, CDR2 SMNVEV (reference sequence). The CDR3 reads CASSLGPRAGTYNEQFF. The CDR3 nucleotides are TGTGCCAGCAGTTTAGGTCCAAGGGCAGGGACCTACAATGAGCAGTTCTTC.

The rearrangement links TRBV9 to TRBJ2-3; no clear D gene. Germline values: CDR1 SGDLS, CDR2 YYNGEE. This CDR3 is built from 17 residues. V was clipped by 3 bases and J by 1 base, with 18 bases between them. CDR3 in DNA: TGTGCCAGCAGCGCAGCAGATGACAACTTTGGCACAGATACGCAGTATTTT. As protein: CASSAADDNFGTDTQYF.

J is TRBJ2-7 and V is TRBV7-8; D is perhaps TRBD2 (7 bases). CDR1 SGHVS and CDR2 FQNEAQ come from the germline V gene. V lost 0 bases to trimming and J lost 2 bases, with 29 bases between them. The CDR3 has 21 amino acids. This CDR3 is CASSLAMESGRGGTRAYEQYF. The CDR3 nucleotides read TGTGCCAGCAGCTTAGCTATGGAGTCCGGTAGGGGGGGGACCCGAGCCTACGAGCAGTACTTC.

This sequence joins TRBV1 and TRBJ1-3; the table's TRBD1 call for D was not verified on the DNA. TRBV1 is assigned pseudogene status. This CDR3 comprises 15 residues. The CDR3 nucleotides are TGCACCAGCAGCCAATCTACAGCCCCTGGAAACACCATATATTTT. It is translated as CTSSQSTAPGNTIYF.